This T cell receptor beta chain originates from a study of cytomegalovirus exposure and HLA in healthy donors. The wider study: Researchers found that roughly 80% of 300 to 450 genotyped donors fell within the Caucasian-associated ancestry cluster. Overall study findings and caveats: Most TCR sequences were uncommon, yet certain public TCRs appeared in many donors. For presence/absence analyses, sequencing depth was assumed to be roughly uniform across donors.

Trimming left V 1 base short and J 8 bases short, with 12 bases between. This CDR3 spans 14 amino acids. Germline-derived CDR1 and CDR2 are MGHRA and YSYEKL. A multiplex PCR was run with 60 Vbeta primers and 13 Jbeta primers. Clones were sequenced by immunoSEQ multiplex PCR, and TCRdb holds only the in-frame ones, with some missing. Of 180,000 or so clones in the sample, roughly 75% were seen once. In regard to this clone: Its antigen is as yet unknown.

Specimen: PBMCs. The receptor was derived from a woman aged 40 to 50 in good health and CMV-seropositive. This sequence joins TRBV4-1 and TRBJ2-1, with D possibly being TRBD1 (5 bases). The DNA of the CDR3 is TGCGCCAGCAGCCAAGCTCAGGGCCGGGATGAGCAGTTCTTC. Translation gives CASSQAQGRDEQFF.